This T cell receptor beta chain emerged from a study of T cells in localized non-small cell lung cancer. By proportion, this clone is medium-sized. Nonneoplastic adjacent lung devoid of atypia was obtained no less than 2 cm from the tumor margin. Sequencing was performed with immunoSEQ multiplex PCR; in TCRdb, only in-frame clones are kept and a portion is missing. Found here are about 2,800 clones, about a quarter of them singletons; the top ten hold roughly 10%. Germline CDR1 and CDR2: MDHEN and SYDVKM. V gave up 2 bases and J gave up 0 bases; unmatched junction bases: 9. The CDR3 length is 17 residues.

This sample comprised normal lung tissue next to the tumor, obtained before any cancer treatment. This TCR came from a woman aged 40-69 years with stage I lung adenocarcinoma. This chain connects TRBV28 to TRBJ2-7; 8 nucleotides match TRBD2. The CDR3 sequence: CASSLQRERVNSYEQYF. The CDR3 DNA reads as TGTGCCAGCAGTTTACAGCGGGAGAGGGTCAACTCCTACGAGCAGTACTTC.